This paragraph covers one TCR beta chain sequence. V lost 4 bases and J 0 bases, leaving 14 bases between the germline ends. The CDR3 spans 15 residues. From germline, CDR1 is SGHDT and CDR2 YYEEEE. Method: immunoSEQ multiplex PCR; TCRdb's copy keeps in-frame clones and lacks some. The sample has about 78,000 clones, 65% to 85% seen once; the top ten hold 2.9%. The source of the sample is a study of T cell responses to AZD1222 COVID-19 vaccine. V usage is TRBV5-6 and J usage is TRBJ2-7, with a possible D match to TRBD1 (5 bases). This clonotype was obtained from an adult in good health. Sequenced here: peripheral blood, sampled on day 0 of AZD1222 vaccination. CDR3 sequence: CASSAGQQLSYEQYF. The CDR3 DNA reads as TGTGCCAGCAGCGCCGGACAACAGCTCTCCTACGAGCAGTACTTC.